This entry lists 10 T cell receptor beta chains sequenced from one sample in a study of graft-versus-host responses after intestinal transplantation. For these TCRs, the target antigens are not known. Measured with immunoSEQ multiplex PCR; TCRdb has only the in-frame clones, and not every one. The sample consists of roughly 120,000 clones, just over 90% of them appearing once. The sequences come from unstimulated CD8+ T cells sorted from spleen or lymph node cells, collected before intestinal transplant. These receptors all stem from a human donor who received an intestinal transplant.

V and J are TRBV7-2 and TRBJ2-7; D unresolved. The CDR3 loop spans 16 amino acids. Trimming stripped 3 bases from V and 2 bases from J, with 17 bases between. Germline CDR1 is SGHTA and CDR2 is FQGNSA. This chain's CDR3 is CASSLGSYRLPYEQYF. In nucleotides, the CDR3 is TGTGCCAGCAGCTTGGGGTCTTACCGTCTACCCTACGAGCAGTACTTC.

This chain joins TRBV7-6 and TRBJ2-4, with a weak D call TRBD1 (5 bases). V dropped 1 base and J dropped 7 bases, with 11 bases sitting between them. The germline gives CDR1 SGHVS, CDR2 FNYEAQ. The CDR3 loop spans 14 amino acids. CDR3 in amino acids: CASSLGGFMNIQYF. For the CDR3, the DNA is TGTGCCAGCAGCTTAGGGGGCTTCATGAACATTCAGTACTTC.

The V call is TRBV6-1, the J call TRBJ1-5; D unresolved. The CDR3 totals 13 residues. Deletions cut 2 bases from V and 11 bases from J, with 13 bases between. Per the germline V gene, CDR1 is MNHNS and CDR2 is SASEGT. The CDR3 reads CASSESGFVAQHF. DNA of the CDR3: TGTGCCAGCAGTGAAAGTGGGTTCGTGGCCCAGCATTTT.

The chain couples TRBV27 to TRBJ2-7; D might be TRBD1 (6 bases). Germline V gives CDR1 MNHEY, CDR2 SMNVEV (reference sequence). The CDR3 is made up of 16 amino acids. V lost 0 bases to trimming and J lost 3 bases, with 15 bases between them. The CDR3 protein is CASSLSIPGARYEQYF. The CDR3 coding sequence is TGTGCCAGCAGTTTATCGATCCCAGGGGCCCGCTACGAGCAGTACTTC.

Concerning this clone itself: The germline gene is not matched at one end of the junction; a read error may be the cause. In the same sample, other DNA sequences code for this CDR3. J is TRBJ1-1 and V is TRBV30, with D possibly matching TRBD1 (5 bases). The CDR3 consists of 11 residues. Germline V gene data show CDR1 as GTSNPN and CDR2 as SVGIG (reference sequence). The CDR3 protein is CAGGSDTEAFF. The CDR3 region has the DNA TGTGCGGGGGGGTCGGACACTGAAGCCTTCTTT.

The chain links TRBV27 to TRBJ2-7; tentatively, D is TRBD1 or TRBD2 (6 bases each). This CDR3 spans 15 amino acids. CDR1 is MNHEY, CDR2 SMNVEV, per germline (reference sequence). V gave up 5 bases and J gave up 2 bases, with 16 bases separating them. The CDR3 loop reads CASSLAGGGTYEQYF. The CDR3 DNA sequence: TGTGCCAGCAGTCTGGCCGGAGGGGGAACCTACGAGCAGTACTTC.

V is TRBV9 and J is TRBJ2-1; 7 positions match TRBD1. V shed 4 bases and J 10 bases; nucleotides not matched to a gene: 8. CDR1 SGDLS and CDR2 YYNGEE come from the germline V gene. CDR3 length: 13 amino acids. The CDR3: CASSPRQGQEQFF. CDR3 DNA: TGTGCCAGCAGCCCCAGACAGGGTCAAGAGCAGTTCTTC.

The CDR3 loop reads CASSFRGENGYTF. The CDR3 nucleotides read TGTGCCAGCAGTTTCAGGGGGGAGAATGGCTACACCTTC. The chain couples TRBV27 to TRBJ1-2; the match to TRBD1 covers 7 bases. CDR1 is MNHEY and CDR2 is SMNVEV in the germline V gene (reference sequence). There are 13 residues in the CDR3. V lost 3 bases to trimming and J lost 6 bases; unmatched junction nucleotides: 4.

J is TRBJ2-5 and V is TRBV7-8, with 14 bases aligning to TRBD2. Trimming cost V 5 bases and J 1 base; bases outside gene matches: 6. CDR3 length: 17 residues. Germline loops: CDR1 SGHVS, CDR2 FQNEAQ. CDR3 loop: CASSPTSGRASQETQYF. CDR3 DNA sequence: TGTGCCAGCAGCCCGACTAGCGGGAGGGCCTCCCAAGAGACCCAGTACTTC.

The chain uses TRBV19 and TRBJ2-1, with 8 bases identical to TRBD2. The germline gives CDR1 LNHDA, CDR2 SQIVND (reference sequence). The CDR3 contains 14 residues. The V segment lost 3 bases and the J segment 2 bases; nucleotides outside the gene matches: 0. Here the CDR3 DNA reads TGTGCCAGTAGTATCGGGGGGGCCTACAATGAGCAGTTCTTC. Its translation: CASSIGGAYNEQFF.